The next 16 T cell receptor beta chains were all read from a single sample in a study of T cells in women clearing cervical HPV infection. Clones were sequenced by immunoSEQ multiplex PCR, and TCRdb holds only the in-frame ones, with some missing. The sample has 20,000 to 30,000 clones. The source material was blood buffy coat. The source of these receptors is a woman aged 18 to 69 with a cervical HPV16 infection that either progressed to CIN3+ or cleared (not recorded which).

This clone is labeled medium-sized (0.01 to 0.1%) based on frequency. The read terminates 3 residues ahead of where the CDR3 ends, so the germline J gene completes it. The chain employs TRBV13 and TRBJ2-3, with 12 bases identical to TRBD1. V was clipped by 7 bases and J by 7 bases; unmatched bases: 6. Looked up from germline, CDR1 is PRHDT and CDR2 is FYEKMQ (reference sequence). This CDR3 has 14 residues. CDR3 residues: CASTGTGGDYTQYF. The CDR3 bases that were read are TGTGCCAGCACCGGGACAGGGGGCGACTATACG.

Note on this clone: Read data end 3 residues before the CDR3 end; the end is taken from the germline J gene. This chain links TRBV7-9 with TRBJ2-2; TRBD1 matches at 7 bases. V lost 8 bases and J lost 4; bases outside the gene matches: 10. The CDR3 consists of 15 residues. Germline V gene lookup returns CDR1 SEHNR and CDR2 FQNEAQ (reference sequence). The CDR3 loop reads CASPLRQGPTGELFF. The covered CDR3 bases are TGTGCCAGCCCGCTAAGACAGGGCCCCACCGGGGAG.

As concerns this clone: The CDR3 goes on 3 residues after the read ends, and that part is filled in from the germline J gene. The chain combines TRBV4-2 with TRBJ2-7, with TRBD1 matching 7 bases. Trimming cost V 3 bases and J 2 bases; bases outside gene matches: 7. The germline V gene has CDR1 LGHNA and CDR2 YNFKEQ. CDR3 length: 15 residues. This CDR3 is CASSQRVGGPYEQYF. CDR3 bases read: TGTGCCAGCAGCCAGAGGGTAGGGGGCCCCTACGAG.

A note on this clone: The CDR3 end lies 3 residues beyond the end of the read and is filled in from the germline J gene. The chain has TRBV18 and TRBJ1-1; unclear D gene. V dropped 0 bases and J dropped 1 base, with 9 bases sitting between them. Germline CDR1 and CDR2: KGHSH and LQKENI. The length of the CDR3 is 15 residues. Here the CDR3 reads CASSPPAGWNTEAFF. Partial CDR3 DNA: TGTGCCAGCTCACCACCGGCGGGCTGGAACACTGAA. Using reference TRBV18 and TRBJ1-1 for the parts outside the CDR3, the full variable domain is NAGVMQNPRHLVRRRGQEARLRCSPMKGHSHVYWYRQLPEEGLKFMVYLQKENIIDESGMPKERFSAEFPKEGPSILRIQQVVRGDSAAYFCASSPPAGWNTEAFFGQGTRLTVV.

In the case of this clone: The CDR3 end is not reached by the read, which stops 3 residues before it; the germline J gene fills it in. The genes are TRBV11-2 and TRBJ1-6; 7 positions agree with TRBD1. Trimming cost V 2 bases and J 8 bases; bases outside gene matches: 6. The CDR3 is made up of 15 amino acids. Germline lookup yields CDR1 SGHAT and CDR2 FQNNGV. CDR3 loop: CASSLFGQGDSPLHF. CDR3 bases read: TGTGCCAGCAGCTTATTCGGCCAGGGGGATTCACCC.

Comments on this clone: The read falls 3 residues short of the CDR3 end, and the missing part is taken from the germline J gene. V is TRBV5-6 and J is TRBJ2-1; maybe TRBD1 (6 bases). The V gene lost 5 bases and the J gene lost 3 bases, with 15 bases spanning the gap. This CDR3 is 15 amino acids long. CDR1 and CDR2 from the germline V gene are SGHDT and YYEEEE. The CDR3 loop is CASSFTGLGYNEQFF. CDR3 DNA (partial): TGTGCCAGCAGTTTCACAGGGTTGGGCTACAATGAG.

Points on this clone: The observed sequence ends 3 residues before the CDR3 terminus, with the missing tail filled in from the germline J gene. The genes are TRBV2 and TRBJ2-1; 9 bases agree with TRBD1. Unmatched junction bases numbered 2, after V lost 4 bases and J lost 4 bases. The CDR3 covers 14 residues. Germline CDR1 reads SNHLY; CDR2 reads FYNNEI. CDR3 bases read: TGTGCCAGCAGTGTCGGACAGGGGTACAATGAG. This codes for CASSVGQGYNE. The entire CDR3 reads CASSVGQGYNEQFF.

On this clone itself: The read ends 3 residues shy of where the CDR3 ends; the end is completed using the germline J gene. The chain employs TRBV18 and TRBJ1-1; perhaps TRBD1 as D (5 bases). Between the trimmed V and J ends, which lost 3 bases and 3 bases, there was a span of 11 bases. Germline lookup yields CDR1 KGHSH and CDR2 LQKENI. The CDR3 consists of 14 residues. The sequenced part of the CDR3 DNA is TGTGCCAGCTCACCCCCAGGGAGGGACACTGAA. Translating gives CASSPPGRDTE. The full CDR3 protein is CASSPPGRDTEAFF.

As to this clone: The CDR3 extends 3 residues past the end of the read, so its final part is completed from the germline J gene. The V and J genes are TRBV2 and TRBJ1-2; 7 bases fit TRBD1. Trimming cost V 10 bases and J 2 bases; bases outside gene matches: 13. The germline gives CDR1 SNHLY, CDR2 FYNNEI. The CDR3 has 15 amino acids. The CDR3 DNA, read in part, is TGTGCCACTAATCGGTATGAGGGGGCAAACTATGGC. This translates into CATNRYEGANYG. The entire CDR3 reads CATNRYEGANYGYTF. The complete variable domain, with remaining parts taken from reference TRBV2 and TRBJ1-2, reads EPEVTQTPSHQVTQMGQEVILRCVPISNHLYFYWYRQILGQKVEFLVSFYNNEISEKSEIFDDQFSVERPDGSNFTLKIRSTKLEDSAMYFCATNRYEGANYGYTFGSGTRLTVV.

Comments on this clone: The read ends 3 residues before the CDR3 terminus; that terminus is restored from the germline J gene. This sequence joins TRBV4-1 and TRBJ2-4; tentatively, D is TRBD1 or TRBD2 (8 bases each). CDR1 and CDR2 (germline): MGHRA, YSYEKL. This CDR3 contains 16 residues. Between the trimmed V and J ends, which lost 1 base and 6 bases, there was a span of 16 bases. The sequenced CDR3 bases are TGCGCCAGCAGCCAAGTGCAGGGGGCGGGAGGAAACATT. It is translated as CASSQVQGAGGNI. The CDR3 reads in full as CASSQVQGAGGNIQYF.

On this clone itself: The CDR3 end falls 3 residues outside the read, so it is completed with the germline J gene. The V and J genes are TRBV30 and TRBJ2-5, with a tentative D call TRBD2 (5 bases). Trimming removed 0 bases from V and 5 bases from J, with 13 bases in between. The CDR3 spans 14 residues. The V gene's germline CDR1 is GTSNPN and CDR2 SVGIG (reference sequence). CDR3 residues: CAWSVVGGWETQYF. The part of the CDR3 DNA that was read is TGTGCCTGGAGTGTAGTTGGCGGGTGGGAGACC.

To note about this clone: Coverage ceases 3 residues before the CDR3 finishes, and the germline J gene fills in the end. This chain joins TRBV19 and TRBJ2-3; TRBD2 aligns across 8 bases. Germline CDR1 LNHDA, CDR2 SQIVND (reference sequence). This CDR3 is built from 15 residues. The sequenced part of the CDR3 DNA is TGTGCCAGTACCGCTGCGGGACTAGGCGGAGAGACG. Translating gives CASTAAGLGGET. The CDR3 in its entirety is CASTAAGLGGETQYF.

Comment on this clone: The CDR3 is cut off 3 residues early in the read; its end comes from the germline J gene. This rearrangement joins TRBV2 to TRBJ1-5; TRBD1 agrees at 8 bases. J was trimmed by 0 bases and V by 3 bases; bases with no gene match: 4. The CDR3 extends over 16 amino acids. The germline gives CDR1 SNHLY, CDR2 FYNNEI. Incomplete CDR3 DNA: TGTGCCAGCAGTGATCAGGGGGCGAATAGCAATCAGCCC. This sequence encodes CASSDQGANSNQP. The whole CDR3 sequence is CASSDQGANSNQPQHF.

Of note for this clone: The read terminates 3 residues before the CDR3 end, so the remaining end is supplied by the germline J gene. The genes are TRBV7-9 and TRBJ2-1; possible D gene TRBD2, 6 bases. The V end was cut by 5 bases, the J end by 6 bases, with 17 bases between. The CDR3 is made up of 15 amino acids. In germline, CDR1 is SEHNR, CDR2 FQNEAQ (reference sequence). The CDR3 bases that were read are TGTGCCAGCAGCCCCAAATGGAGGGTCGGCAATGAG. Its protein is CASSPKWRVGNE. The full CDR3 protein is CASSPKWRVGNEQFF.

The covered CDR3 bases are TGTGCCAGCAGCTCCGGGGTGAGGGAGACC. It specifies CASSSGVRET. The full CDR3 protein reads CASSSGVRETQYF. The chain combines TRBV7-9 with TRBJ2-5, with a tentative D call TRBD2 (5 bases). The sequenced fragment ends 3 residues before the CDR3 boundary, so the rest is inferred from the germline J gene. Germline CDR1 is SEHNR and CDR2 is FQNEAQ (reference sequence). CDR3 length equals 13 residues. V was clipped by 4 bases and J by 5 bases, with 11 bases between them.

Regarding this clone: The observed sequence ends 3 residues before the CDR3 terminus, with the missing tail filled in from the germline J gene. J is TRBJ2-2 and V is TRBV30; D is possibly TRBD1 (6 bases). CDR1 is GTSNPN, CDR2 SVGIG, per germline (reference sequence). CDR3 length: 16 residues. Incomplete CDR3 DNA: TGTGCCTGGAGTGTAAAGTCGGACAGTAGAAATGAAAAG. Translated: CAWSVKSDSRNEK. The whole CDR3 sequence is CAWSVKSDSRNEKLFF.